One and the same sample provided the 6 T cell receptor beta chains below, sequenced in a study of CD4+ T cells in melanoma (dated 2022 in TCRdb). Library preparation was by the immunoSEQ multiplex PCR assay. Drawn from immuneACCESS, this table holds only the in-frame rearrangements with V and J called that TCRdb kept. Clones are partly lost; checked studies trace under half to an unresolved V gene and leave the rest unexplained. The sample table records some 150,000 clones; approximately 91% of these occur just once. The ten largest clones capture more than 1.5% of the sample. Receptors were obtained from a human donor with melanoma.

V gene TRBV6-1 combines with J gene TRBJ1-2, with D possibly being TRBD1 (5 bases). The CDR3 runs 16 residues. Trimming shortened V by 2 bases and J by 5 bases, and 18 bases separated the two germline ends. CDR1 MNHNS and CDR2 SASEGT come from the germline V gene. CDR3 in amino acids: CASSESLQGRRYGYTF. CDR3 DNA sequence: TGTGCCAGCAGTGAATCGCTGCAGGGAAGGCGATATGGCTACACCTTC.

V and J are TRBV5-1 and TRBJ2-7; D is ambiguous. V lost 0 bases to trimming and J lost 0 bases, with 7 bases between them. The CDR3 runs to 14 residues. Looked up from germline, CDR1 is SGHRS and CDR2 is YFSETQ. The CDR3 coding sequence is TGCGCCAGCAGCTTGGCCTTCGTCTCCTACGAGCAGTACTTC. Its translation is CASSLAFVSYEQYF.

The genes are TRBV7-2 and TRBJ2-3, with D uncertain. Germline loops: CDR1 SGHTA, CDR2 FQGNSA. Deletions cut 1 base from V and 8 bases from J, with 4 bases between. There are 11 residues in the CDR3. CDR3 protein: CASSLEVTQYF. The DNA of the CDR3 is TGTGCCAGCAGCTTAGAGGTTACGCAGTATTTT.

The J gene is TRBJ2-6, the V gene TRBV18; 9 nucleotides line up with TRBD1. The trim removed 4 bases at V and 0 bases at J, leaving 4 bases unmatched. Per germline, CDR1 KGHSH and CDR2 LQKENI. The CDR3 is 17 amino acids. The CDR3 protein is CASSRGQGSSGANVLTF. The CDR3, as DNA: TGTGCCAGCTCACGAGGACAGGGGTCCTCTGGGGCCAACGTCCTGACTTTC.

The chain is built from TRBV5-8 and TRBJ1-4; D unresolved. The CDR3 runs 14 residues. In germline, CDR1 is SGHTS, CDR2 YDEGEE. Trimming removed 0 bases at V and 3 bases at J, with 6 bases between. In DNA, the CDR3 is TGTGCCAGCAGCTTGGGGAGACCTAATGAAAAACTGTTTTTT. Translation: CASSLGRPNEKLFF.

The CDR3 loop reads CASSETGGEAFF. The CDR3 DNA reads TGTGCCAGCAGCGAAACAGGGGGTGAAGCTTTCTTT. V gene TRBV7-9 combines with J gene TRBJ1-1; TRBD1 aligns across 8 bases. Trimming cost V 5 bases and J 7 bases; bases outside gene matches: 3. This CDR3 is 12 amino acids long. Looked up from germline, CDR1 is SEHNR and CDR2 is FQNEAQ (reference sequence).